The 30 T cell receptor beta chains below come from one sample, sequenced in a study of PD-1 blockade in mismatch repair-deficient tumors (dated 2017 in TCRdb). Explained via the paper, the time point label denotes: peripheral blood 12 weeks after first pembrolizumab dose. Preparation of the library involved the immunoSEQ multiplex PCR assay. TCRdb stores this immuneACCESS table with in-frame sequences only. Part of the clones is absent; in the studies checked, under half of the shortfall reflects unresolved V genes, and no reason is known for the rest. For this sample the table gives over 75,000 clones, of which around 85% were detected only once. The ten largest clones capture 2.6% of the sample. The input for sequencing was peripheral blood, taken 12 weeks after starting pembrolizumab. The receptors stem from an adult with mismatch repair-deficient cancer.

The chain uses TRBV30 and TRBJ1-2, with D maybe TRBD1 (5 bases). Trimming stripped 1 base from V and 3 bases from J, with 9 bases between. Germline V CDR1 and CDR2: GTSNPN, SVGIG (reference sequence). The CDR3 runs 13 residues. CDR3 bases: TGTGCCTGGAGTGGTGACAGCTACTATGGCTACACCTTC. Encoded protein: CAWSGDSYYGYTF.

The rearrangement uses TRBV28 and TRBJ2-1; 13 positions match TRBD2. Germline lookup yields CDR1 MDHEN and CDR2 SYDVKM. The CDR3 is made up of 14 amino acids. Trimming removed 6 bases from V and 8 bases from J; junction bases left unmatched: 4. DNA of the CDR3: TGTGCCAGCAGGTGGACTAGCGGGAGCTATGAGCAGTTCTTC. Translating it yields CASRWTSGSYEQFF.

This clone was counted a few times. The chain recombines TRBV6-4 with TRBJ1-5, with D maybe TRBD1 (5 bases). The germline gives CDR1 MRHNA, CDR2 SNTAGT. Trimming cost V 2 bases and J 4 bases, with 18 bases left between them. This CDR3 region has 17 residues. The CDR3: CASSDILRGKGNQPQHF. CDR3 in DNA: TGTGCCAGCAGTGACATCCTTAGGGGAAAGGGGAATCAGCCCCAGCATTTT.

V and J are TRBV14 and TRBJ2-1, with 12 bases aligning to TRBD2. The CDR3 length is 16 residues. Trimming removed 4 bases from V and 4 bases from J; junction bases left unmatched: 5. From germline, CDR1 is SGHDN and CDR2 FVKESK. CDR3 protein: CASSLRLAGAYNEQFF. The CDR3 nucleotides are TGTGCCAGCAGCCTACGACTAGCGGGAGCTTACAATGAGCAGTTCTTC.

The chain carries TRBV29-1 and TRBJ2-1; 16 bases are a match to TRBD2. Looked up from germline, CDR1 is SQVTM and CDR2 is ANQGSEA. The CDR3 has 14 residues. V shed 6 bases and J 7 bases; nucleotides not matched to a gene: 3. The CDR3 spells CSVGTSGRGNEQFF. In DNA, the CDR3 is TGCAGCGTGGGGACTAGCGGGAGGGGGAATGAGCAGTTCTTC.

V is TRBV6-5 and J is TRBJ2-3; TRBD2 matches at 9 bases. J gave up 5 bases and V 5 bases, and 8 bases lay outside the gene matches. Germline lookup yields CDR1 MNHEY and CDR2 SVGAGI. CDR3 size: 15 residues. This chain's CDR3 is CASSRSGSSRDTQYF. DNA of the CDR3: TGTGCCAGCAGTCGTAGCGGGAGTTCGAGAGATACGCAGTATTTT.

This chain connects TRBV18 to TRBJ2-6; 9 bases line up with TRBD1. V dropped 3 bases and J dropped 3; count of bases not matched to a gene: 6. The CDR3 has 17 amino acids. Looked up from germline, CDR1 is KGHSH and CDR2 is LQKENI. CDR3: CASSPGTGGGGANVLTF. The CDR3 nucleotides are TGTGCCAGCTCACCTGGAACAGGGGGCGGTGGGGCCAACGTCCTGACTTTC.

The genes are TRBV7-6 and TRBJ2-7; TRBD2 might be the D (5 bases). This CDR3 contains 14 residues. V lost 5 bases to trimming and J lost 2 bases, with 13 bases between them. In germline, CDR1 is SGHVS, CDR2 FNYEAQ. CDR3 nucleotides: TGTGCCAGCAGCCCGCGAGGGTCGGCCTACGAGCAGTACTTC. Its translation is CASSPRGSAYEQYF.

V usage is TRBV2 and J usage is TRBJ2-1, with 9 bases lining up with TRBD2. Per the germline V gene, CDR1 is SNHLY and CDR2 is FYNNEI. With V trimmed by 6 bases and J by 7 bases, 10 bases remained unmatched. CDR3 length: 15 residues. The CDR3 is CASRRLAASSNEQFF. For the CDR3, the DNA is TGTGCCAGCAGACGACTAGCGGCCAGTAGTAATGAGCAGTTCTTC.

The chain recombines TRBV12-5 with TRBJ1-2; tentative D call: TRBD1 (5 bases). There are 12 residues in the CDR3. CDR1 and CDR2 (germline): LGHNT, FRNRAP. V dropped 1 base and J dropped 8 bases, with 8 bases sitting between them. The CDR3 spells CASGLEGWGYTF. The CDR3 nucleotides read TGTGCTAGTGGTTTGGAGGGGTGGGGCTACACCTTC.

The genes are TRBV28 and TRBJ1-2; D is undetermined. The CDR3 contains 13 residues. Germline V gene data show CDR1 as MDHEN and CDR2 as SYDVKM. The V and J ends lost 7 bases and 8 bases respectively, with 17 bases between them. The CDR3, as DNA: TGTGCCAGCACCGTCGGTCCGGCTAGCGGCTACACCTTC. It encodes CASTVGPASGYTF.

The chain employs TRBV10-2 and TRBJ2-7; no firm D call. This CDR3 contains 12 residues. Germline assignment: CDR1 WSHSY and CDR2 SAAADI. Trimming stripped 6 bases from V and 4 bases from J, with 10 bases between. For the CDR3, the DNA is TGCGCCAGCAGCGGGCAGTTATACGAGCAGTACTTC. As protein: CASSGQLYEQYF.

The sample holds a few counts of this clone. V and J are TRBV18 and TRBJ2-7; TRBD2 matches at 12 bases. From germline, CDR1 is KGHSH and CDR2 LQKENI. CDR3 size: 15 residues. The junction had 4 bases not matched to a gene; V was cut back by 0 bases and J by 7 bases. CDR3 sequence: CASSPPSLAGGEQYF. Written as DNA, the CDR3 is TGTGCCAGCTCACCACCGTCACTAGCGGGAGGAGAGCAGTACTTC.

Of note for this clone: The junction departs from the called germline gene at one end, perhaps through a read error. The same CDR3 is also encoded by other DNA sequences in this sample. J is TRBJ2-3 and V is TRBV7-7; 9 bases are shared with TRBD2. The CDR3 runs 15 residues. CDR1 is SSHAT and CDR2 is FNYEAQ in the germline V gene (reference sequence). The CDR3 sequence is CASSLTSGSTDTQYF. The CDR3, as DNA: TGCGCTAGCAGCTTAACTAGCGGGAGCACAGATACGCAGTATTTT.

V and J are TRBV9 and TRBJ1-2, with a weak D call TRBD1 (5 bases). Germline V CDR1 and CDR2: SGDLS, YYNGEE. The V end was cut by 3 bases, the J end by 7 bases, with 19 bases between. The CDR3 extends over 15 amino acids. CDR3 sequence reads: CASSAIAWGVGGYTF. The CDR3 DNA is TGTGCCAGCAGCGCAATTGCCTGGGGCGTGGGTGGCTACACCTTC.

This clone occurred once. V gene TRBV7-2 combines with J gene TRBJ1-2; 7 positions agree with TRBD1. The CDR3 totals 16 residues. Germline assignment: CDR1 SGHTA and CDR2 FQGNSA. V was pared by 3 bases and J by 2 bases, with 9 bases of the junction left unmatched. In DNA form, the CDR3 reads TGTGCCAGCAGCTTTTCCCCAGGGGGAGTAAACTATGGCTACACCTTC. This encodes CASSFSPGGVNYGYTF.

V is TRBV5-4 and J is TRBJ2-1; 8 positions match TRBD2. The V segment lost 6 bases and the J segment 1 base; nucleotides outside the gene matches: 6. CDR1 is SGHNT, CDR2 YYREEE, per germline (reference sequence). There are 15 residues in the CDR3. In nucleotides, the CDR3 is TGTGCCAGCACCCAGCGGGAGAGGTCCTACAATGAGCAGTTCTTC. Its protein is CASTQRERSYNEQFF. The full variable domain, its missing parts supplied by reference TRBV5-4 and TRBJ2-1, is ETGVTQSPTHLIKTRGQQVTLRCSSQSGHNTVSWYQQALGQGPQFIFQYYREEENGRGNFPPRFSGLQFPNYSSELNVNALELDDSALYLCASTQRERSYNEQFFGPGTRLTVL.

The rearrangement links TRBV30 to TRBJ2-3; 7 nucleotides line up with TRBD1. The CDR3 loop spans 14 amino acids. The germline CDR1 and CDR2 sequences are GTSNPN and SVGIG (reference sequence). V lost 0 bases and J lost 2; bases outside the gene matches: 2. The CDR3 sequence is CAWSVGTDTDTQYF. The CDR3 nucleotides read TGTGCCTGGAGTGTTGGGACAGACACAGATACGCAGTATTTT.

The chain joins TRBV7-6 to TRBJ2-1, with 9 nucleotides matching TRBD2. CDR1 and CDR2 from the germline V gene are SGHVS and FNYEAQ. V trimming: 5 bases; J trimming: 7 bases; junction bases outside the gene matches: 12. The CDR3 has 16 residues. CDR3 amino acids: CASSPVLAGASNEQFF. In DNA form, the CDR3 reads TGTGCCAGCAGCCCAGTTTTAGCGGGGGCGAGTAATGAGCAGTTCTTC.

The chain employs TRBV19 and TRBJ2-2, with 8 bases fitting TRBD2. The junction had 7 bases not matched to a gene; V was cut back by 7 bases and J by 3 bases. There are 15 residues in the CDR3. Germline V lookup: CDR1 LNHDA, CDR2 SQIVND (reference sequence). CDR3 protein: CASTPGGVDTGELFF. In DNA form, the CDR3 reads TGTGCCAGTACCCCGGGGGGGGTTGACACCGGGGAGCTGTTTTTT.

The rearrangement links TRBV4-2 to TRBJ2-5; D might be TRBD2 (6 bases). Germline CDR1 is LGHNA and CDR2 is YNFKEQ. V shed 0 bases and J shed 4 bases, with 18 bases lying between them. The CDR3 sequence is 17 residues long. The chain's CDR3 is CASSQDPSRGSRETQYF. The CDR3 coding sequence is TGTGCCAGCAGCCAAGACCCTTCACGGGGGTCAAGAGAGACCCAGTACTTC.

The J gene is TRBJ1-1, the V gene TRBV11-2, with TRBD1 identical over 7 bases. Germline values: CDR1 SGHAT, CDR2 FQNNGV. V trimming: 5 bases; J trimming: 1 base; junction bases outside the gene matches: 4. The CDR3 loop spans 14 amino acids. In nucleotides, the CDR3 is TGTGCCAGCAGCCCAAGGACAGGGAACACTGAAGCTTTCTTT. Translating it yields CASSPRTGNTEAFF.

The chain links TRBV5-6 to TRBJ1-2; 7 nucleotides match TRBD1. V shed 1 base, J shed 8 bases, and the junction held 11 bases outside the gene matches. Germline CDR1 reads SGHDT; CDR2 reads YYEEEE. The CDR3 contains 15 residues. CDR3 residues: CASSLPGVSGGGYTF. CDR3 DNA: TGTGCCAGCAGCTTGCCGGGGGTCTCAGGGGGAGGCTACACCTTC. The whole variable domain, remainder taken from reference TRBV5-6 and TRBJ1-2, is DAGVTQSPTHLIKTRGQQVTLRCSPKSGHDTVSWYQQALGQGPQFIFQYYEEEERQRGNFPDRFSGHQFPNYSSELNVNALLLGDSALYLCASSLPGVSGGGYTFGSGTRLTVV.

The chain carries TRBV5-6 and TRBJ2-3; D unclear. The CDR3 extends over 14 amino acids. CDR1 SGHDT and CDR2 YYEEEE come from the germline V gene. V was cut by 4 bases and J by 2 bases, with 11 bases left in between. The CDR3 DNA reads as TGTGCCAGCAGCCTAGGGTCAATCACAGATACGCAGTATTTT. Protein product: CASSLGSITDTQYF.

Comments on this clone: The limits of the CDR3 on the DNA are not certain, so only TCRdb's listed CDR3 is given. The chain couples TRBV7-2 to TRBJ2-3; TRBD2 was called by the table and not checked on the DNA. Counting both end residues, the CDR3 totals 19 amino acids. The germline CDR1 and CDR2 sequences are SGHTA and FQGNSA. CDR3 sequence: CASSFGPGLAGAGTDTQYF.

This sequence joins TRBV5-1 and TRBJ1-3; D remains ambiguous. Between the trimmed V and J ends, which lost 2 bases and 0 bases, there was a span of 9 bases. The germline V gene has CDR1 SGHRS and CDR2 YFSETQ. The CDR3 length is 15 residues. The CDR3 loop reads CASSFGSDSGNTIYF. CDR3 nucleotide sequence: TGCGCCAGCAGCTTCGGGTCTGACTCTGGAAACACCATATATTTT.

V and J are TRBV2 and TRBJ2-2; TRBD1 might be the D (5 bases). Germline assignment: CDR1 SNHLY and CDR2 FYNNEI. The CDR3 runs 17 residues. V lost 4 bases and J lost 3, with 18 bases in between. CDR3 sequence reads: CASSAKGAEADTGELFF. The CDR3 DNA sequence: TGTGCCAGCAGTGCGAAAGGGGCTGAGGCTGACACCGGGGAGCTGTTTTTT.

The rearrangement uses TRBV6-4 and TRBJ1-4, with 9 bases matching TRBD1. Germline assignment: CDR1 MRHNA and CDR2 SNTAGT. V was clipped by 3 bases and J by 7 bases; unmatched bases: 6. The CDR3 spans 15 residues. CDR3 nucleotide sequence: TGTGCCAGCAGTGAAACAGGGGGCGAGGGTGAAAAACTGTTTTTT. This gives the protein CASSETGGEGEKLFF.

The chain has TRBV12-5 and TRBJ2-3; D remains unclear. CDR1 is LGHNT and CDR2 is FRNRAP in the germline V gene. The CDR3 consists of 13 residues. With 4 bases removed from V and 5 bases from J, the gap between germline ends came to 10 bases. The CDR3 spells CASGSDSEDTQYF. The DNA of the CDR3 is TGTGCTAGTGGTTCGGATTCGGAAGATACGCAGTATTTT.

The chain joins TRBV7-2 to TRBJ2-5; 9 nucleotides match TRBD2. This CDR3 is 15 amino acids long. The germline gives CDR1 SGHTA, CDR2 FQGNSA. The trim removed 5 bases at V and 4 bases at J, leaving 8 bases unmatched. The CDR3 protein is CASSPVAGVRETQYF. As DNA, the CDR3 is TGTGCCAGCAGCCCGGTAGCGGGAGTCAGAGAGACCCAGTACTTC.